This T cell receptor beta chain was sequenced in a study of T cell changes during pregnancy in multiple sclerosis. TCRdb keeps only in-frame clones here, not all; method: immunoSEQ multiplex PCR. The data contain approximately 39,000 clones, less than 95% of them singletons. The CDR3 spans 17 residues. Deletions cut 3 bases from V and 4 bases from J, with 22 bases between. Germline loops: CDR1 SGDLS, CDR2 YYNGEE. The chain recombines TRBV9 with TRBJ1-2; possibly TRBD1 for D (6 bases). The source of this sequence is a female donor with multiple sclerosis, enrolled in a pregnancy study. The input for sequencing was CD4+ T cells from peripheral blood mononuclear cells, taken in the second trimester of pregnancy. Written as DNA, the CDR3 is TGTGCCAGCAGCGCCAACAACTCCACAGGGATCCGCTATGGCTACACCTTC. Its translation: CASSANNSTGIRYGYTF. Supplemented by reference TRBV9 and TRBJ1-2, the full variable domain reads DSGVTQTPKHLITATGQRVTLRCSPRSGDLSVYWYQQSLDQGLQFLIQYYNGEERAKGNILERFSAQQFPDLHSELNLSSLELGDSALYFCASSANNSTGIRYGYTFGSGTRLTVV.